This T cell receptor beta chain was profiled in a study of blood T cell repertoires in COVID-19. Across the study: In each case, the material was cDNA or gDNA derived from T cells, B-cell-depleted T cells, or PBMCs.

Germline V gives CDR1 SEHNR, CDR2 FQNEAQ (reference sequence). Unmatched junction bases numbered 9, after V lost 5 bases and J lost 8 bases. The CDR3 contains 15 residues. In the original workflow: Amplification from reference gene primers served as the basis for estimated nucleated cell counts. The protocol was immunoSEQ multiplex PCR, while the TCRdb copy is restricted to in-frame clones and leaves out a portion. V and J calls and clone size are as listed in that table; D and trimming were resolved from the DNA. The sample shows around 220,000 clones, approximately 80% of them seen only once. This receptor was identified in a woman between 40 and 55 years old with active or convalescent COVID-19. The chain employs TRBV7-9 and TRBJ1-4; 9 bases match TRBD1. Specimen: peripheral blood. In DNA, the CDR3 is TGTGCCAGCAGCACCACAGGGGGCATTAGGGAAAAACTGTTTTTT. This encodes CASSTTGGIREKLFF.